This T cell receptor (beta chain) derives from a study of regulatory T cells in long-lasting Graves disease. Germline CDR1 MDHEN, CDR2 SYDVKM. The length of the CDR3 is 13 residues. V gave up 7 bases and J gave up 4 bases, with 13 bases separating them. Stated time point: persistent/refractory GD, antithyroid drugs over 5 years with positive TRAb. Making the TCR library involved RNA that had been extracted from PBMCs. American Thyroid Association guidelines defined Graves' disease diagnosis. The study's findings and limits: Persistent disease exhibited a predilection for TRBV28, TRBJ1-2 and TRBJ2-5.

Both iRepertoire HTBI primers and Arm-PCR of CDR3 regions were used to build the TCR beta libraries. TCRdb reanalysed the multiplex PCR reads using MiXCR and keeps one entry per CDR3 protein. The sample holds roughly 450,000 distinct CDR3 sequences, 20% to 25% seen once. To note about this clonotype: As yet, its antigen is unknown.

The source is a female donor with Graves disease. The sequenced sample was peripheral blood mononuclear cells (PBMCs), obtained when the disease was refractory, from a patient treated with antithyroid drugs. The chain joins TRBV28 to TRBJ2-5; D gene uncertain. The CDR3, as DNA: TGTGCCAGCAAGGTGAGGCAGAGAGAGACCCAGTACTTC. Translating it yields CASKVRQRETQYF.